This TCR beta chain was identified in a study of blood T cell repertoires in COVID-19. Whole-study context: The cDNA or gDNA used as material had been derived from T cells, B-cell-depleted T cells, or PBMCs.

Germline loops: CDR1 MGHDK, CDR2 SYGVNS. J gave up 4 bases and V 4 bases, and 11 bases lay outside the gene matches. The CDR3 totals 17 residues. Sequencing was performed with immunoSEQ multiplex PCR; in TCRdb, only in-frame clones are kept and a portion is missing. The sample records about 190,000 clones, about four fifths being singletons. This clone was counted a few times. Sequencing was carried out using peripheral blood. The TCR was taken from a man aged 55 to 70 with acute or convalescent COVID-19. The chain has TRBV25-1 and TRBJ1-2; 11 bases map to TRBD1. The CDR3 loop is CASSGGQGAHLFYGYTF. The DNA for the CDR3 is TGTGCCAGCAGTGGTGGACAGGGGGCCCACTTATTCTATGGCTACACCTTC.